The present TCR beta chain was sequenced within a study of T cell responses to AZD1222 COVID-19 vaccine. Study-level results: Sampling captured repertoires only after the peak T cell response.

Produced via immunoSEQ multiplex PCR; TCRdb's table is partial and in-frame only. The sample consists of 110,000 or so clones, around 88% of them appearing once. CDR1 is SEHNR, CDR2 FQNEAQ, per germline (reference sequence). V lost 4 bases and J lost 5; bases outside the gene matches: 10. The CDR3 is 16 amino acids. As for this clone: Its antigen is currently unknown.

The TCR sequence derives from an adult who received the AZD1222 COVID-19 vaccine. The chain joins TRBV7-9 to TRBJ2-5; 10 nucleotides align to TRBD1. Sequences were derived from peripheral blood, sampled 28 days after the second AZD1222 dose. The CDR3 region is CASSSLDRGSLETQYF. CDR3 DNA: TGTGCCAGCAGCTCCCTGGACAGGGGGTCTCTGGAGACCCAGTACTTC.